This T cell receptor beta chain comes out of a study of cytomegalovirus exposure and HLA in healthy donors. Notes on the study in general: A later analysis linked a missense variant in DCLRE1C to the trimming of TCR beta V and J genes. About 87% or about 30% of the time was how often most TCR beta V segments were productive, according to an earlier analysis. Reports credit the classifier with highly specific, highly sensitive diagnosis of cytomegalovirus status.

As for this clone: Its specificity is not known.

Amplification used 60 Vbeta primers and 13 Jbeta primers. Per the authors' pipeline: An analysis performed later counted 70 million to 90 million unique TCR beta chains (roughly 10 million of them shared). TCRdb's copy holds only in-frame clones and misses some; the assay was immunoSEQ multiplex PCR. V, J and clone size were drawn from that table, and D and trimming were deduced from the DNA. The data show over 150,000 clones, with about 77% seen just once and around 1.3% held by the top ten. V was clipped by 4 bases and J by 4 bases; unmatched bases: 7. Germline CDR1 and CDR2: SGHAT and FQNNGV. CDR3 length: 16 amino acids.

The TCR sequence derives from a woman aged 45-65 years in good health and CMV-seronegative. The sequenced sample was PBMCs. This chain links TRBV11-2 with TRBJ2-6; 7 bases match TRBD1. CDR3 loop: CASSSYRGSGANVLTF. As DNA, the CDR3 is TGTGCCAGCAGCTCATACAGGGGTTCAGGGGCCAACGTCCTGACTTTC.